Many counts were recorded for the clone carrying this T cell receptor beta chain. What it recognizes is unknown. The germline V gene has CDR1 MNHEY and CDR2 SVGAGI. V gave up 2 bases and J gave up 6 bases, with 15 bases separating them. The CDR3 length is 15 residues. No treatment of any kind had been given to any patient before thyroid surgery. TCRdb called clones again from the PCR reads with MiXCR. The table includes about 25,000 clones, more than 10% detected once. The data originate from a study of metastatic and nonmetastatic thyroid tumors. On the study more broadly: Patients with malignant and benign thyroid disease provided blood and tumor or nodule tissue, whose repertoires were compared. Findings of the study overall: As reported, TCR beta diversity in blood and tumor was significantly higher in malignant thyroid tumors than in benign nodules.

Sequenced: blood. This TCR came from a female donor with papillary thyroid cancer or a benign thyroid nodule (not recorded which). Some clones in this sample may be carry-over from other donors' samples. The J gene is TRBJ2-3, the V gene TRBV6-5, with D possibly being TRBD2 (5 bases). CDR3 amino acids: CASSYQDLASDTQYF. The CDR3 region has the DNA TGTGCCAGCAGTTACCAGGACTTAGCGTCGGATACGCAGTATTTT.